This T cell receptor beta chain was identified during a study of graft-versus-host responses after intestinal transplantation. Across the whole study: Among the recipients, transplants were multivisceral, liver-intestinal, or isolated intestinal. Anti-thymocyte globulin induction preceded about three years of tacrolimus and steroid maintenance in all recipients. Whole-study findings and limits: Declining HvG levels early post-transplant were linked to peak circulating GvH clone levels. Present in recipient marrow, GvH clones included some that appeared first in ileum or blood.

Concerning this clone: The antigen is unknown.

V shed 8 bases and J shed 3 bases, with 11 bases lying between them. Per germline, CDR1 MNHEY and CDR2 SMNVEV (reference sequence). The CDR3 contains 12 residues. Sequencing used immunoSEQ multiplex PCR; TCRdb keeps in-frame clones, though not all of them. The sample lists under 85,000 clones, roughly 94% occurring once. This sequence joins TRBV27 and TRBJ2-7, with D tentatively TRBD2 (6 bases). The clonotype comes from a human donor who received an intestinal transplant. Specimen: unstimulated CD8+ T cells sorted from spleen or lymph node cells, collected before intestinal transplant. The CDR3 bases are TGTGCCAGCCGGGACTTCAACTACGAGCAGTACTTC. It translates to CASRDFNYEQYF.